This record looks at one T cell receptor beta chain sequence and its context. Its target is unknown. This record belongs to a study of blood T cells in healthy people across ages. For the study at large: Per two T cells, template switching captured roughly one barcoded beta molecule.

Unmatched junction bases numbered 7, after V lost 3 bases and J lost 9 bases. The CDR3 spans 15 residues. Germline V CDR1 and CDR2: LGHNT, FRNRAP. Overall study results and limits: A greater number of naive CD4+ cells and higher diversity distinguished long-lived donors from aged donors. Leaving the PBMCs unsorted stopped any conclusive comparison of naive versus antigen-experienced cells.

A J-beta primer mix and a sample-barcoded 5' primer were used in a second PCR of about 7 to 11 cycles. All cDNA molecules were each tagged by a template-switch adaptor with 12 random nucleotides. TCRdb called the 5' RACE reads again in MiXCR, with one record for every CDR3 protein. The sample shows around 1,600,000 distinct CDR3 sequences, 35% to 45% of them seen only once. Sequencing was done on a sample of blood. The rearrangement joins TRBV12-5 to TRBJ2-1; 11 nucleotides line up with TRBD2. This TCR was sampled from a woman younger than 30 in good health. The CDR3 bases are TGTGCTAGTGGTTTACTAGCGGGAGAGGGGGGTGAGCAGTTCTTC. This codes for CASGLLAGEGGEQFF.